This TCR beta chain derives from a study of siplizumab effects on memory and regulatory T cells. Each sample yielded roughly 100,000 assayed TCR templates. Sequencing used immunoSEQ multiplex PCR; TCRdb keeps in-frame clones, though not all of them. The sample shows 75,000 to 100,000 clones, over 90% of them seen only once. This clone occurred once. The antigen remains unidentified. CDR3 length: 19 amino acids. CDR1 and CDR2 (germline): SNHLY, FYNNEI. J gave up 0 bases and V 8 bases, and 19 bases lay outside the gene matches. Study-wide findings and caveats: Confirmation was lacking for the suppressive function of proliferating Tregs derived from siplizumab cultures. Naive T cells seemed more diverse than memory cells and seemed major alloresponse contributors. Siplizumab brought about a significant reduction in alloreactive sequences traceable to unstimulated CD4+ memory cells.

This TCR was sampled from a human donor in good health. The chain is built from TRBV2 and TRBJ2-1, with 7 nucleotides matching TRBD1. Sequencing input: non-Treg CD4+ T cells sorted from blood. CDR3 protein: CASQGAGTAKSRSYNEQFF. For the CDR3, the DNA is TGTGCCAGCCAAGGTGCAGGGACAGCCAAAAGCCGCTCCTACAATGAGCAGTTCTTC.